One sample yielded the 22 T cell receptor beta chains listed below, sequenced in a study of blood T cell repertoires in COVID-19. Using immunoSEQ multiplex PCR, the repertoire was profiled, and TCRdb retains in-frame clones only, with some absent. The sample comprises about 210,000 clones, 81% of which are singletons, and 8% to 9.5% rests with the top ten. Sequenced input: PBMCs or T cells enriched from blood (not recorded which). The source of these receptors is a woman aged 50 to 60 with acute COVID-19.

A few counts support this clone. The rearrangement joins TRBV7-9 to TRBJ1-6; 7 nucleotides align to TRBD1. Looked up from germline, CDR1 is SEHNR and CDR2 is FQNEAQ (reference sequence). CDR3 length equals 17 residues. With V trimmed by 5 bases and J by 3 bases, 10 bases remained unmatched. The CDR3 DNA is TGTGCCAGCAGCCCTTGGGACAGCCGGAGCTATAATTCACCCCTCCACTTT. This encodes CASSPWDSRSYNSPLHF.

This clone came up a few times. The chain has TRBV18 and TRBJ2-7; TRBD1 might be the D (5 bases). The V gene lost 5 bases and the J gene lost 3 bases, with 8 bases spanning the gap. Germline V gives CDR1 KGHSH, CDR2 LQKENI. The CDR3 is 12 amino acids. This CDR3 reads CASSKTVYEQYF. The CDR3 DNA is TGTGCCAGCTCAAAGACAGTCTACGAGCAGTACTTC.

This chain connects TRBV7-6 to TRBJ2-7; TRBD2 might be the D (7 bases). This CDR3 has 15 residues. Trimming took off 5 bases at V and 7 bases at J, with 21 bases between the two ends. CDR1 is SGHVS and CDR2 is FNYEAQ in the germline V gene. CDR3 protein: CASSPGGAGALEQYF. CDR3 DNA sequence: TGTGCCAGCAGCCCTGGTGGTGCGGGGGCCCTGGAGCAGTACTTC.

The CDR3 here is CASNPRGGGNQPQHF. CDR3 bases: TGTGCCAGCAACCCGCGGGGAGGGGGCAATCAGCCCCAGCATTTT. The chain has TRBV6-5 and TRBJ1-5; tentatively, D is TRBD1 (5 bases). Germline V CDR1 and CDR2: MNHEY, SVGAGI. This CDR3 region has 15 residues. Trimming cost V 7 bases and J 2 bases, with 15 bases left between them.

The rearrangement uses TRBV4-3 and TRBJ2-7; 7 positions match TRBD1. The CDR3 is 16 amino acids. Germline CDR1 and CDR2: LGHNA and YSLEER. V was clipped by 0 bases and J by 4 bases; unmatched bases: 9. The CDR3 DNA reads TGCGCCAGCAGCCAAGATCACGCAGGGGGTCGGTACGAGCAGTACTTC. Translated, it gives CASSQDHAGGRYEQYF.

This clone was picked up one time. This chain connects TRBV7-3 to TRBJ2-5; perhaps TRBD2 as D (5 bases). CDR3 length equals 16 residues. Germline CDR1 and CDR2: SGHTA and FQGTGA. V was cut by 6 bases and J by 5 bases, with 22 bases left in between. The CDR3 spells CASSSSGPGVRETQYF. The DNA for the CDR3 is TGTGCCAGCAGTTCTTCCGGGCCCGGGGTCAGGGAGACCCAGTACTTC. Filled out from reference TRBV7-3 and TRBJ2-5, the complete variable domain reads GAGVSQTPSNKVTEKGKYVELRCDPISGHTALYWYRQSLGQGPEFLIYFQGTGAADDSGLPNDRFFAVRPEGSVSTLKIQRTERGDSAVYLCASSSSGPGVRETQYFGPGTRLLVL.

In this sample, this clone turned up once. The chain has TRBV18 and TRBJ2-3; 8 bases align to TRBD1. CDR3 length: 16 residues. The V and J ends lost 5 bases and 2 bases, in that order; junction bases with no gene match: 9. The germline CDR1 and CDR2 sequences are KGHSH and LQKENI. CDR3 sequence (DNA): TGTGCCAGCTCATCAACAGCAGGGGGCGCCACAGATACGCAGTATTTT. Its translation: CASSSTAGGATDTQYF.

The V gene is TRBV12-3 or TRBV12-4, the J gene TRBJ1-4; no reliable D call. This CDR3 is built from 13 residues. The V end lost 9 bases, the J end lost 5 bases, and 13 bases lay between the germline ends. CDR3 sequence reads: CASGKFGNEKLFF. The CDR3 nucleotides read TGTGCCAGTGGCAAATTCGGGAATGAAAAACTGTTTTTT.

The genes are TRBV3-1 (or the pseudogene TRBV3-2) and TRBJ2-5; TRBD2 matches 8 bases. The CDR3 is made up of 17 amino acids. Germline values: CDR1 LGHDT, CDR2 YNNKEL (reference sequence). Trimming removed 3 bases from V and 2 bases from J; junction bases left unmatched: 11. CDR3 in DNA: TGTGCCAGCAGCCATCACGCGGGGGGCGGGAGGCAAGAGACCCAGTACTTC. Amino acids: CASSHHAGGGRQETQYF.

The rearrangement joins TRBV7-2 to TRBJ2-3, with 7 positions matching TRBD2. Trimming cost V 3 bases and J 1 base; bases outside gene matches: 7. Germline assignment: CDR1 SGHTA and CDR2 FQGNSA. The CDR3 totals 16 residues. The CDR3 nucleotides are TGTGCCAGCAGCTTGGGTCCGGGGGGAGGCACAGATACGCAGTATTTT. Translated: CASSLGPGGGTDTQYF.

The chain links TRBV2 to TRBJ1-5; 9 positions match TRBD1. Looked up from germline, CDR1 is SNHLY and CDR2 is FYNNEI. The CDR3 covers 14 residues. V lost 4 bases and J lost 3; bases outside the gene matches: 1. The CDR3 here is CASSGDRVNQPQHF. CDR3 coding DNA: TGTGCCAGCAGTGGGGACAGGGTCAATCAGCCCCAGCATTTT. Combining the CDR3 with reference TRBV2 and TRBJ1-5 gives the whole variable domain EPEVTQTPSHQVTQMGQEVILRCVPISNHLYFYWYRQILGQKVEFLVSFYNNEISEKSEIFDDQFSVERPDGSNFTLKIRSTKLEDSAMYFCASSGDRVNQPQHFGDGTRLSIL.

The chain is built from TRBV7-6 and TRBJ2-5, with TRBD2 matching over 11 bases. This CDR3 contains 17 residues. Germline CDR1 and CDR2: SGHVS and FNYEAQ. Trimming cost V 1 base and J 2 bases; bases outside gene matches: 6. Here the CDR3 DNA reads TGTGCCAGCAGCTTAGGGGCTAGCGGGGGGAGACAAGAGACCCAGTACTTC. It specifies CASSLGASGGRQETQYF.

The chain is built from TRBV19 and TRBJ1-1; unclear D gene. V lost 3 bases, J lost 1 base, and 21 bases lay in between. In germline, CDR1 is LNHDA, CDR2 SQIVND (reference sequence). CDR3 length equals 18 residues. This CDR3 reads CASSIGPPLGGRNTEAFF. The CDR3 coding sequence is TGTGCCAGTAGTATCGGTCCTCCCCTGGGAGGACGGAACACTGAAGCTTTCTTT. Together with reference TRBV19 and TRBJ1-1, the CDR3 gives the full variable domain: DGGITQSPKYLFRKEGQNVTLSCEQNLNHDAMYWYRQDPGQGLRLIYYSQIVNDFQKGDIAEGYSVSREKKESFPLTVTSAQKNPTAFYLCASSIGPPLGGRNTEAFFGQGTRLTVV.

This chain joins TRBV29-1 and TRBJ2-5, with 8 positions matching TRBD1. J was trimmed by 5 bases and V by 3 bases; bases with no gene match: 2. The CDR3 loop spans 12 amino acids. The V gene's germline CDR1 is SQVTM and CDR2 ANQGSEA. CDR3: CSVEWTGETQYF. As DNA, the CDR3 is TGCAGCGTTGAGTGGACAGGGGAGACCCAGTACTTC.

This clone was observed once. This chain connects TRBV19 to TRBJ1-1; D unclear. Trimming took 4 bases from V and 2 from J, leaving 11 bases between them. The CDR3 length is 14 residues. Germline-derived CDR1 and CDR2 are LNHDA and SQIVND (reference sequence). The CDR3 DNA reads TGTGCCAGTAGTACCCTAGATCTAAACACTGAAGCTTTCTTT. Translation: CASSTLDLNTEAFF.

This chain connects TRBV3-1 (or the pseudogene TRBV3-2) to TRBJ1-6; D gene ambiguous. The CDR3 loop spans 15 amino acids. Germline V CDR1 and CDR2: LGHDT, YNNKEL (reference sequence). V was pared by 4 bases and J by 9 bases, with 16 bases between. The DNA for the CDR3 is TGTGCCAGCAGCCGTGGGAGGGAGGATTCTTCACCCCTCCACTTT. Translation: CASSRGREDSSPLHF.

This chain uses TRBV5-6 with TRBJ2-7; TRBD1 might be the D (6 bases). Germline V CDR1 and CDR2: SGHDT, YYEEEE. CDR3 length: 16 amino acids. Trimming removed 1 base at V and 1 base at J, with 15 bases between. The CDR3 protein is CASSLTKRRGSYEQYF. DNA for the CDR3: TGTGCCAGCAGCTTGACGAAACGCAGGGGTTCCTACGAGCAGTACTTC.

The V call is TRBV19, the J call TRBJ1-5; 11 bases agree with TRBD1. Trimming at V came to 5 bases and at J to 0 bases, leaving 6 bases not matched to a gene. This CDR3 region has 17 residues. CDR1 is LNHDA and CDR2 is SQIVND in the germline V gene (reference sequence). This CDR3 reads CASSPRDRGNSNQPQHF. In DNA, the CDR3 is TGTGCCAGTAGTCCTCGGGACAGGGGGAATAGCAATCAGCCCCAGCATTTT.

The chain recombines TRBV9 with TRBJ2-3; possible D gene TRBD2, 6 bases. The CDR3 totals 14 residues. V lost 0 bases and J lost 3, with 8 bases in between. In germline, CDR1 is SGDLS, CDR2 YYNGEE. The CDR3 sequence is CASSVGGVTDTQYF. DNA for the CDR3: TGTGCCAGCAGCGTAGGGGGGGTAACAGATACGCAGTATTTT.

The genes are TRBV27 and TRBJ2-1; D is uncertain. Trimming took 4 bases from V and 9 from J, leaving 13 bases between them. Germline V lookup: CDR1 MNHEY, CDR2 SMNVEV (reference sequence). There are 13 residues in the CDR3. This CDR3 is CASSYSQFSEQFF. DNA of the CDR3: TGTGCCAGCAGTTACTCACAGTTTTCTGAGCAGTTCTTC.

The rearrangement uses TRBV7-2 and TRBJ2-3, with 10 positions matching TRBD2. Germline loops: CDR1 SGHTA, CDR2 FQGNSA. The junction had 8 bases not matched to a gene; V was cut back by 5 bases and J by 6 bases. The CDR3 totals 15 residues. For the CDR3, the DNA is TGTGCCAGCAGCGTCAAAGCGGGGGGGCAGGATACGCAGTATTTT. Its protein is CASSVKAGGQDTQYF.

This rearrangement joins TRBV5-6 to TRBJ2-2, with no clear D. With 4 bases removed from V and 0 bases from J, the gap between germline ends came to 10 bases. Germline values: CDR1 SGHDT, CDR2 YYEEEE. This CDR3 is 15 amino acids long. CDR3 DNA: TGTGCCAGCAGCCCACTAACCTCGAACACCGGGGAGCTGTTTTTT. Its translation: CASSPLTSNTGELFF.